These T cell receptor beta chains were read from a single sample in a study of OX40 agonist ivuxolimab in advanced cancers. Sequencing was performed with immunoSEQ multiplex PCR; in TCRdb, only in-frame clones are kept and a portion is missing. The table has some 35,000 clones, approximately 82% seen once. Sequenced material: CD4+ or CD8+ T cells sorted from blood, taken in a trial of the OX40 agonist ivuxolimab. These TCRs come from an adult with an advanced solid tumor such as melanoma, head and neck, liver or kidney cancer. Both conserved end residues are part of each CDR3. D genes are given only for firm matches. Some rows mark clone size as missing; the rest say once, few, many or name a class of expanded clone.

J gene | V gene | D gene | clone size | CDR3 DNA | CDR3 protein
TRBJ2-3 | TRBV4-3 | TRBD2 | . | TGCGCCAGCAGCCAAGAAAGAGCGGGAGGCCCCACAGATACGCAGTATTTT | CASSQERAGGPTDTQYF
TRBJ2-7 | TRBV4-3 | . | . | TGCGCCAGCAGCCAAGGAGAGCCCTCGCGGGAGCAGTACTTC | CASSQGEPSREQYF
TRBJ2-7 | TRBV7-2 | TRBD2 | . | TGTGCCAGCAGCTTAGTGGGGACTAGCGGTCAACGAAGCTCCTACGAGCAGTACTTC | CASSLVGTSGQRSSYEQYF
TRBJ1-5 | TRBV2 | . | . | TGTGCCAGCAGCGCCGGGGGGTCTGGGCCCAATCAGCCCCAGCATTTT | CASSAGGSGPNQPQHF
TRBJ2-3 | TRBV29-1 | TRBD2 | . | TGCAGCGTTGAATTCAGGGAGGGTTGGACAGATACGCAGTATTTT | CSVEFREGWTDTQYF
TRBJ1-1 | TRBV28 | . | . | TGTGCCAGCAGTTTATTGGCCAGCACTGAAGCTTTCTTT | CASSLLASTEAFF
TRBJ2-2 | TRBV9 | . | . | TGTGCCAGCAGCGTAGGACACAACACCGGGGAGCTGTTTTTT | CASSVGHNTGELFF
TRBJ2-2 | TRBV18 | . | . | TGTGCCAGCTCACCAATATTCTCGACCGACACCGGGGAGCTGTTTTTT | CASSPIFSTDTGELFF
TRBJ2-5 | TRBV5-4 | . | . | TGTGCCAGCAGCTCGCAGGGGGGGGAGGAGACCCAGTACTTC | CASSSQGGEETQYF
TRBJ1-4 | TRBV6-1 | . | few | TGTGCCAGCAGTGAATTAAGGGTCGGGGAAAAACTGTTTTTT | CASSELRVGEKLFF
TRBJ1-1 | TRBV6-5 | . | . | TGTGCCAGCAGTTACAACAGGGTGTACACTGAAGCTTTCTTT | CASSYNRVYTEAFF
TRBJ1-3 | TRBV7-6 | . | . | TGTGCCAGCAGCTTGGGTCAGGGAAACACCATATATTTT | CASSLGQGNTIYF
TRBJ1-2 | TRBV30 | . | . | TGTGCCTGGGAAGCGTCCAGGGAGGTTCGCTACACCTTC | CAWEASREVRYTF
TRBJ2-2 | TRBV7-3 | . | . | TGTGCCAGCAGCTTAACGGCTGACACCGGGGAGCTGTTTTTT | CASSLTADTGELFF
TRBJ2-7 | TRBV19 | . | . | TGTGCCAGTAGTATGGCAGGGAGGTACGAGCAGTACTTC | CASSMAGRYEQYF
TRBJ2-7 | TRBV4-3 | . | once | TGCGCCAGCAGCCAAGATTGGAACAGGGCCTACGAGCAGTACTTC | CASSQDWNRAYEQYF
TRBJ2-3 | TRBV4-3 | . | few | TGCGCCAGCAGCCAAGATCCGGGCGGAGATACGCAGTATTTT | CASSQDPGGDTQYF
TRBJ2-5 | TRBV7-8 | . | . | TGTGCCAGCAGCTCTCGTGGGGCGGCGGGTCTGTACCAAGAGACCCAGTACTTC | CASSSRGAAGLYQETQYF
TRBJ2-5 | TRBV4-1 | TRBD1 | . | TGCGCCAGCAGAAGGACAGGGGAAGAGACCCAGTACTTC | CASRRTGEETQYF
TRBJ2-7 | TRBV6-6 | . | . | TGTGCCAGCAGTCCCGGGACTTACCCCTACGAGCAGTACTTC | CASSPGTYPYEQYF
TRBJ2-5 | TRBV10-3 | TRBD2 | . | TGTGCCATCAGTGATACACCCGGGACTAGCATCACCTTAGAGACCCAGTACTTC | CAISDTPGTSITLETQYF
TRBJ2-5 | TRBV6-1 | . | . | TGTGCCAGCAGCCTCGGAGGGGGACAAGAGACCCAGTACTTC | CASSLGGGQETQYF
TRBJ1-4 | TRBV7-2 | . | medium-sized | TGTGCCAGCAGCTCGGGTGGCGAAAAACTGTTTTTT | CASSSGGEKLFF
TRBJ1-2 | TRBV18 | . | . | TGTGCCAGCTCAGAGGGGATCGGCTATGGCTACACCTTC | CASSEGIGYGYTF
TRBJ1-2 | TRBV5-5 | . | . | TGTGCCAGCAGCTTAAGGCCGGTGTATAACTATGGCTACACCTTC | CASSLRPVYNYGYTF
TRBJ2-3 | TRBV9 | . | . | TGTGCCAGCAGCGTGTCTTCCGGGAGCTTACCCAACTTAGTCACAGATACGCAGTATTTT | CASSVSSGSLPNLVTDTQYF
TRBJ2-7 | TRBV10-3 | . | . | TGTGCCATCAGTGAAGGAGGGTCCGAGCAGTACTTC | CAISEGGSEQYF
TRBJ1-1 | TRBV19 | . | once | TGTGCCAGTAGTATAGATCGTGAAACCAGACTGATGAACACTGAAGCTTTCTTT | CASSIDRETRLMNTEAFF
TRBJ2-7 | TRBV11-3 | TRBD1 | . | TGTGCCAGCAGCTCCCGCGCCGGACAGGGCCACGAGCAGTACTTC | CASSSRAGQGHEQYF
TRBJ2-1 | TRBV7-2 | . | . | TGTGCCAGCAGCTTAGGCACTTGGAGTGAGCAGTTCTTC | CASSLGTWSEQFF
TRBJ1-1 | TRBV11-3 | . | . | TGTGCCAGCAGCTTTGGGGGGAACACTGAGGCTTTCTTT | CASSFGGNTEAFF
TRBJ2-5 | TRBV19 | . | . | TGTGCCAGTAGCCTAATCTTTCAAGAGACCCAGTACTTC | CASSLIFQETQYF
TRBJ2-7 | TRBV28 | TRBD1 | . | TGTGCCAGCAGTTTAAGGGGGCGCTCCTACGAGCAGTACTTC | CASSLRGRSYEQYF
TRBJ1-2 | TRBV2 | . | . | TGTGCCAGCAGAAGCCCGGGGGGGCGGGGTGGCTACACCTTC | CASRSPGGRGGYTF
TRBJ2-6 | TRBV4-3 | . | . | TGCGCCAGCAGCCAACCGACAGGACTTGCCTCTGGGGCCAACGTCCTGACTTTC | CASSQPTGLASGANVLTF
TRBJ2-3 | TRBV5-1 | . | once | TGCGCCAGCAGCTTGAGGCAGAGCACAGATACGCAGTATTTT | CASSLRQSTDTQYF
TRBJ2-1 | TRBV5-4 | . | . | TGTGCCAGCAGCTTGACAGCGCCCGATGAGCAGTTCTTC | CASSLTAPDEQFF
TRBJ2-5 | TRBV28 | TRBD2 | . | TGTGCCAGCAGCGTCCGGGGGGAGCAGTACTTC | CASSVRGEQYF
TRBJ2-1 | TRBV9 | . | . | TGTGCCAGCAGCGTGACTAGCTCCTACAATGAGCAGTTCTTC | CASSVTSSYNEQFF
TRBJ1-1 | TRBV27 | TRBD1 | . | TGTGCCAGCAGTTTAGACAGGGTGGGCACTGAAGCTTTCTTT | CASSLDRVGTEAFF